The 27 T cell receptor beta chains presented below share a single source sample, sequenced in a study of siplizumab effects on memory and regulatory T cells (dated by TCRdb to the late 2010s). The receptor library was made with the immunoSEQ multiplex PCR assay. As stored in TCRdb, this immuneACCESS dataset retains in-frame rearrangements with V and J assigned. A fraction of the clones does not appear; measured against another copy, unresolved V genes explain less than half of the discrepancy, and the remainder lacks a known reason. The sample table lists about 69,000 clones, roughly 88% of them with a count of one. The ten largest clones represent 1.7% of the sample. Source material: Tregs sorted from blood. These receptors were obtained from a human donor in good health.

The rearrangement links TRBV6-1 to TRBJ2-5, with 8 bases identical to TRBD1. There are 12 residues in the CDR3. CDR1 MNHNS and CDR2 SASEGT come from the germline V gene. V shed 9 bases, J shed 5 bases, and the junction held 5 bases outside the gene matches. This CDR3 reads CARRTGLETQYF. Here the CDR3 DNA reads TGTGCCAGAAGGACAGGGCTGGAGACCCAGTACTTC.

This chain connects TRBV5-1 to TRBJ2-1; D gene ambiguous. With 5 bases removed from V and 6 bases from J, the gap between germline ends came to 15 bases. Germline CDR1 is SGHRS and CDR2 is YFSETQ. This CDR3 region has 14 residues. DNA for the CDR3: TGCGCCAGCAGTCAGGCGCTTGGGGTCAATGAGCAGTTCTTC. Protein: CASSQALGVNEQFF.

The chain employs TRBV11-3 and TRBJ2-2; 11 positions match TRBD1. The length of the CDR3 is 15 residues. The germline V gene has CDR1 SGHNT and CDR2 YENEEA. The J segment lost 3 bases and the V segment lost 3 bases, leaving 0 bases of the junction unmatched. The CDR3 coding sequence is TGTGCCAGCAGCTTGGGACAGGGGGACACCGGGGAGCTGTTTTTT. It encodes CASSLGQGDTGELFF.

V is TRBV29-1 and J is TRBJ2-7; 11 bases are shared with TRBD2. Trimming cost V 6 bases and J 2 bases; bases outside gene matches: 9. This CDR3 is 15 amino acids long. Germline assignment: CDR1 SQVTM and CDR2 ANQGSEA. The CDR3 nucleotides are TGCAGCGTGGGCCGGACTAGCGGGTTAACCTACGAGCAGTACTTC. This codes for CSVGRTSGLTYEQYF.

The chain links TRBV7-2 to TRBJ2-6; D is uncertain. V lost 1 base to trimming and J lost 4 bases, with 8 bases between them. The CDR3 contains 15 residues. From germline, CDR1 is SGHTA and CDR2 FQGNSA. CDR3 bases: TGTGCCAGCAGCTTAGTGGGTACCGGGGCCAACGTCCTGACTTTC. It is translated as CASSLVGTGANVLTF.

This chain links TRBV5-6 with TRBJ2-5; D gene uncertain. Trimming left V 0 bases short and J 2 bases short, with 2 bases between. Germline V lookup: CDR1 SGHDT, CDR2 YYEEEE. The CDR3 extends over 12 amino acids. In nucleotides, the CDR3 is TGTGCCAGCAGCTTGGTACAAGAGACCCAGTACTTC. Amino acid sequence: CASSLVQETQYF.

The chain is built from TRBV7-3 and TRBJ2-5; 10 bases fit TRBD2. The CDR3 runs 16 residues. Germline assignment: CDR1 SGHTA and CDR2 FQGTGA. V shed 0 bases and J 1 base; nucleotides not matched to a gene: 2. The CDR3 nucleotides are TGTGCCAGCAGCTTAACCCGACTAGCGGGCCAAGAGACCCAGTACTTC. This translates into CASSLTRLAGQETQYF. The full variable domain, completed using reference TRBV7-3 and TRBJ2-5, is GAGVSQTPSNKVTEKGKYVELRCDPISGHTALYWYRQSLGQGPEFLIYFQGTGAADDSGLPNDRFFAVRPEGSVSTLKIQRTERGDSAVYLCASSLTRLAGQETQYFGPGTRLLVL.

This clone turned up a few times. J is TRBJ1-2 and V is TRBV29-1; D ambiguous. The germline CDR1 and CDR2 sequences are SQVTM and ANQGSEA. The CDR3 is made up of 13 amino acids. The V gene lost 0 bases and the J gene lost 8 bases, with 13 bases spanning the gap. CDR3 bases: TGCAGCGTTGAAGATCGGAGGACGAGAGGCTACACCTTC. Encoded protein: CSVEDRRTRGYTF.

The CDR3 nucleotides are TGTGCCATCAGTGAGACAGGGGGACCCTACGAGCAGTACTTC. Translating gives CAISETGGPYEQYF. The V and J genes are TRBV10-3 and TRBJ2-7; 8 positions match TRBD1. The CDR3 runs 14 residues. J was trimmed by 2 bases and V by 2 bases; bases with no gene match: 2. The germline V gene encodes CDR1 ENHRY and CDR2 SYGVKD.

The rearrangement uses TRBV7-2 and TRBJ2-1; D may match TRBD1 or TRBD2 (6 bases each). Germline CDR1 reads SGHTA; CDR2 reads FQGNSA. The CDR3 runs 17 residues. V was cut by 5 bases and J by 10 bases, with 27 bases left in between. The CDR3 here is CASSRRGMETGLWEQFF. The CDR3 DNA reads TGTGCCAGCAGCCGTCGGGGGATGGAGACAGGCCTTTGGGAGCAGTTCTTC. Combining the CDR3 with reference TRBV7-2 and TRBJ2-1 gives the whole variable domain GAGVSQSPSNKVTEKGKDVELRCDPISGHTALYWYRQSLGQGLEFLIYFQGNSAPDKSGLPSDRFSAERTGGSVSTLTIQRTQQEDSAVYLCASSRRGMETGLWEQFFGPGTRLTVL.

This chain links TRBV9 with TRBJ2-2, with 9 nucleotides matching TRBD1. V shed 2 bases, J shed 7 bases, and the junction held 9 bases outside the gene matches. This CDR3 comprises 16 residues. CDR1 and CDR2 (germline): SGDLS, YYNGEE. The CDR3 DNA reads TGTGCCAGCAGCGTTCTAACAGGGGGCGCAGGCGGGGAGCTGTTTTTT. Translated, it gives CASSVLTGGAGGELFF.

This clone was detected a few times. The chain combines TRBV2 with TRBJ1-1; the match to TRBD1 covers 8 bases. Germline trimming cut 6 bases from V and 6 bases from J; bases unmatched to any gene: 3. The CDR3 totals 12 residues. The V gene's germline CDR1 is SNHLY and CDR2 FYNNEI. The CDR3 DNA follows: TGTGCCAGCAGGGGACAGGTACCTGAAGCTTTCTTT. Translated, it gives CASRGQVPEAFF.

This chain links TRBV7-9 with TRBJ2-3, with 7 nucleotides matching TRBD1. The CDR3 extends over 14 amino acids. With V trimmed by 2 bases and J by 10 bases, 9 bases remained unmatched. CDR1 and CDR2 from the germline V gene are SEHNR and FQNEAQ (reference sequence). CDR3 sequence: CASSLIGRQGAQYF. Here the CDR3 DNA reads TGTGCCAGCAGCTTAATCGGTAGACAGGGAGCGCAGTATTTT.

The CDR3, as DNA: TGCAGTGCTATAGGGGGTCGAACCCAGTACTTC. Its translation is CSAIGGRTQYF. The rearrangement uses TRBV20-1 and TRBJ2-5; D may be TRBD1 (6 bases). The germline V gene encodes CDR1 DFQATT and CDR2 SNEGSKA (reference sequence). Between the trimmed V and J ends, which lost 4 bases and 8 bases, there was a span of 11 bases. This CDR3 spans 11 amino acids.

The CDR3 spells CASSPSTMGTDTQYF. For the CDR3, the DNA is TGCGCCAGCAGCCCCTCTACTATGGGCACAGATACGCAGTATTTT. The chain is built from TRBV4-1 and TRBJ2-3; D remains unclear. The CDR3 is made up of 15 amino acids. The V and J ends lost 4 bases and 1 base respectively, with 12 bases between them. The germline V gene encodes CDR1 MGHRA and CDR2 YSYEKL.

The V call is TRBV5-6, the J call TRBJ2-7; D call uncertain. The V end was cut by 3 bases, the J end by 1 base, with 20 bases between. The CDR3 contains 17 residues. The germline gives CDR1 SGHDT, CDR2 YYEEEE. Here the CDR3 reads CASSSGGLWGRSYEQYF. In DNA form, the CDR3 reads TGTGCCAGCAGCTCCGGTGGATTGTGGGGAAGATCCTACGAGCAGTACTTC.

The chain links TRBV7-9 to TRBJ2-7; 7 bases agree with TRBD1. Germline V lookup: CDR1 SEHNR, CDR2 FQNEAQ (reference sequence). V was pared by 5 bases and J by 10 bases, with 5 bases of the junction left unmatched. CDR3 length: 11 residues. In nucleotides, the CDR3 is TGTGCCAGCAGCCAGGGACAGTCTCAGTACTTC. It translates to CASSQGQSQYF.

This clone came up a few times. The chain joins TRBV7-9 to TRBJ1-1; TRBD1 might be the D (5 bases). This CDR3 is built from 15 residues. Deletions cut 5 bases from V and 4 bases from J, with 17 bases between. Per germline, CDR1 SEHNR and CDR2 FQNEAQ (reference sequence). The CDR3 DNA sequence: TGTGCCAGCAGCCCCAGTGGGAGGGGCGTCACTGAAGCTTTCTTT. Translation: CASSPSGRGVTEAFF.

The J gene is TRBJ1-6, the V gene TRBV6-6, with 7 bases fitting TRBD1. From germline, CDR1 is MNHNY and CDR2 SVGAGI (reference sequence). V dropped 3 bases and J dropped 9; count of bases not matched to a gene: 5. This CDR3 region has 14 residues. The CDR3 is CASSYTTGTSPLHF. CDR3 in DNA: TGTGCCAGCAGTTATACGACAGGGACTTCACCCCTCCACTTT.

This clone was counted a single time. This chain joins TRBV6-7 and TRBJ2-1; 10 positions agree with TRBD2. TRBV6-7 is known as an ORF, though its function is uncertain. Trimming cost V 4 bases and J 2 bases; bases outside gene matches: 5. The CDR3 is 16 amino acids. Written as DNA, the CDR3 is TGTGCCAGCAGTTCTAGCGGGAGTATCCCCTACAATGAGCAGTTCTTC. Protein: CASSSSGSIPYNEQFF.

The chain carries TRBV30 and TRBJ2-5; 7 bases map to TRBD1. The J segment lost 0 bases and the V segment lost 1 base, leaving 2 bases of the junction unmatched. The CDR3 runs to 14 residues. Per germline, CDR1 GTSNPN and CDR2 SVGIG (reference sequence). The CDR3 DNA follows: TGTGCCTGGAGTGCGGGACAGTACCAAGAGACCCAGTACTTC. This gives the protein CAWSAGQYQETQYF.

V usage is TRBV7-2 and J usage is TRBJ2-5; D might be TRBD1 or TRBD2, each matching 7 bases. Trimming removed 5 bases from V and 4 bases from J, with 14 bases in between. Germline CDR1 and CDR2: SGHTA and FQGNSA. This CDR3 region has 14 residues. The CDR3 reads CASSAGGGRETQYF. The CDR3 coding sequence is TGTGCCAGCAGCGCAGGGGGGGGGCGAGAGACCCAGTACTTC.

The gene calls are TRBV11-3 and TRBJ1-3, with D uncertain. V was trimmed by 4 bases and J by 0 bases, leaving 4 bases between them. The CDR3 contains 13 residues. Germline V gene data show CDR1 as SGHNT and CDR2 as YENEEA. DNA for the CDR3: TGTGCCAGCAGCTCGGACTCTGGAAACACCATATATTTT. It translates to CASSSDSGNTIYF.

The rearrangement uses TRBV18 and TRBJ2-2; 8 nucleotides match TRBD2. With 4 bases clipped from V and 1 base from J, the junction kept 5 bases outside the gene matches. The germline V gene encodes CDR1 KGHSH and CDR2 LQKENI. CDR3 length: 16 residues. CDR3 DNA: TGTGCCAGCTCACTCCGACTAGCGTTGAACACCGGGGAGCTGTTTTTT. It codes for CASSLRLALNTGELFF.

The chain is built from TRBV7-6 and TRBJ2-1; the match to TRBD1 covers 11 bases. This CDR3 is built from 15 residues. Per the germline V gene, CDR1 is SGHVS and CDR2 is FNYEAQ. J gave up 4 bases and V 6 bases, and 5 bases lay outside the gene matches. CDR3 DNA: TGTGCCAGCAGACTCGGGACAGGGGGTTACAATGAGCAGTTCTTC. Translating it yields CASRLGTGGYNEQFF.

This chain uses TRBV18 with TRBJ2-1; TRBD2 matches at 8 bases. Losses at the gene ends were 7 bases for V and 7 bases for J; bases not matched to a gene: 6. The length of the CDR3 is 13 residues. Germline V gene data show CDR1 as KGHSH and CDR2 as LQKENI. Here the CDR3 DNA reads TGTGCCAGCTTATCCGGGGGGGATAATGAGCAGTTCTTC. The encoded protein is CASLSGGDNEQFF.

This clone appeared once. This chain's CDR3 is CASSTNRGSTDTQYF. The DNA for the CDR3 is TGTGCCAGCAGCACAAACAGGGGTTCCACAGATACGCAGTATTTT. V is TRBV5-5 and J is TRBJ2-3; the match to TRBD1 covers 7 bases. The CDR3 spans 15 residues. From germline, CDR1 is SGHKS and CDR2 YYEKEE (reference sequence). V lost 4 bases to trimming and J lost 2 bases; unmatched junction nucleotides: 7.